This T cell receptor (beta chain) was sequenced in a study of shared clonotypes between healthy human individuals. The naive CD8 fraction comprised CD45RO-negative cells positively selected for CCR7 and excluded terminally differentiated effector memory CD45RA+ cells. Data came from immunoSEQ multiplex PCR; TCRdb stores just in-frame clones and leaves some out. The sample consists of approximately 1.9 million clones, about 93% of them appearing once. The count of this clone is one. No antigen is known for it. Germline V gene sequence: CDR1 SGHNT, CDR2 YYREEE (reference sequence). V was cut by 0 bases and J by 2 bases, with 0 bases left in between. The CDR3 is 13 residues long. Study outcomes and limitations: Generation of non-shared clonotypes was less probable than generation of clonotypes shared by all four donors.

The rearrangement links TRBV5-4 to TRBJ2-6, with D unresolved. The sequence derives from a man between 18 and 29 years old in good health. Some clones in this sample may be carry-over from other donors' samples. Sequenced material: naive CD8+ T cells from PBMCs. The DNA of the CDR3 is TGTGCCAGCAGCTTGGCTGGGGCCAACGTCCTGACTTTC. Translating it yields CASSLAGANVLTF.